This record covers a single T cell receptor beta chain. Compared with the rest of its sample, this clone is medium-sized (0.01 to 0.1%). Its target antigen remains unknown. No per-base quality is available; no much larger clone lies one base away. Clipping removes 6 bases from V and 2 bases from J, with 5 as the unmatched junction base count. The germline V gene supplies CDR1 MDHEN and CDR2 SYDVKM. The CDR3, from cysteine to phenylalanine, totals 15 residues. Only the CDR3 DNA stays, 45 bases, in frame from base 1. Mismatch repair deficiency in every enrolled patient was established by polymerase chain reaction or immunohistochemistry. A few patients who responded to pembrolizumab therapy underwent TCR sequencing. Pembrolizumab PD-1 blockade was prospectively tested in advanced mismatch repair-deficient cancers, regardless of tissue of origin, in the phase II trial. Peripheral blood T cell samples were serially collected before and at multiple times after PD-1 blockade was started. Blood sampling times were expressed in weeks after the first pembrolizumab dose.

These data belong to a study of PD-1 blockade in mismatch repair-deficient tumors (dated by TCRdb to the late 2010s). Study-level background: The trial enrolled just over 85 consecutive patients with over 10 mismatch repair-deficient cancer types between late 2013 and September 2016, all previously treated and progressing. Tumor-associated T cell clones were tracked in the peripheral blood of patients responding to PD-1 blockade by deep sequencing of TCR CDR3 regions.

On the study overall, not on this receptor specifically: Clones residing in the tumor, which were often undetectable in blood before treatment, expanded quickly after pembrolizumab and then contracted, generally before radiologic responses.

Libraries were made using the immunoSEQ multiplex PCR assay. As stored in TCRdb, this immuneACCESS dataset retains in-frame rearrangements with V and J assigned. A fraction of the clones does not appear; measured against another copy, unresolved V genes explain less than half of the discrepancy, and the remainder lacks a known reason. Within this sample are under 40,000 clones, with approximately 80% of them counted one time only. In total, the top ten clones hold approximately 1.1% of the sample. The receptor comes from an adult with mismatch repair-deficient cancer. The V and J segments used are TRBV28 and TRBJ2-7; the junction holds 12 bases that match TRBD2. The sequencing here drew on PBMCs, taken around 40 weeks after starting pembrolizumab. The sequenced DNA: TGTGCCAGCAGGACGACTAGCGGGAGAGCCTACGAGCAGTACTTC. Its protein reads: CASRTTSGRAYEQYF.